This TCR beta chain was sequenced during a study of cytomegalovirus exposure and HLA in healthy donors. Study-wide results and limits: A classifier reportedly called cytomegalovirus status with high sensitivity and specificity. Equally common other TCR beta chains were less clonally expanded than HLA-associated ones, a later analysis found. In vitro experiments confirmed that a few CMV-associated chains were specific for CMV antigens. Trimming of TCR beta V- and J-genes showed a link, identified in a later analysis, to a missense DCLRE1C variant.

Comment on this clone: As yet, its antigen is unknown.

PCR used 60 Vbeta primers and 13 Jbeta primers. Some clones are missing from TCRdb's copy, which holds only in-frame ones; the method was immunoSEQ multiplex PCR. The repertoire has around 130,000 clones, 65% to 90% of them found once; the top ten carry around 1.3%. The CDR3 runs to 16 residues. Germline V CDR1 and CDR2: SGHTA, FQGTGA. The germline V and J ends were trimmed by 5 bases and 2 bases, with 16 bases remaining between them. The V and J genes are TRBV7-3 and TRBJ2-1; possible D gene TRBD1, 8 bases. This TCR came from a girl aged 2-10 years in good health and CMV-seronegative. Sequenced material: PBMCs. The CDR3 DNA reads TGTGCCAGCAGCCCCCAGGGGGCGGGAGCCTACAATGAGCAGTTCTTC. Translating it yields CASSPQGAGAYNEQFF.